This T cell receptor beta chain derives from a study of response to subunit inactivated influenza vaccine. TCRdb reanalysed the RT-PCR reads using MiXCR and keeps one entry per CDR3 protein. The data hold approximately 730,000 distinct CDR3 sequences, with 11% to 15% observed a single time. In its sample, this clonotype was seen many times. Germline V gene sequence: CDR1 ENHRY, CDR2 SYGVKD. Trimming removed 0 bases at V and 8 bases at J, with 22 bases between. There are 17 residues in the CDR3. The clonotype originates from a man between 45 and 60 years old who received an inactivated influenza vaccine. J is TRBJ1-2 and V is TRBV10-3; unclear D gene. The sequencing used PBMCs from blood, collected 14 to 15 days before vaccination. The CDR3 nucleotides are TGTGCCATCAGTGAGTCGACTCTAGGACGCATGACCCTAGGCTACACCTTC. The encoded protein is CAISESTLGRMTLGYTF.